The 6 T cell receptor beta chains below were found in one sample sequenced in a study of regulatory T cells in long-lasting Graves disease. With iRepertoire HTBI primers and Arm-PCR of CDR3 regions, TCR beta libraries were built. One entry per CDR3 protein, called by TCRdb with MiXCR from the multiplex PCR reads. The top ten hold 8% to 10% of the sample, which has around 500,000 distinct CDR3 sequences, approximately 15% seen once. The time point: newly diagnosed GD, antithyroid drugs for less than 3 months. The authors made the TCR library using RNA they extracted from PBMCs. These data are also associated with another study on T cells in Graves' hyperthyroidism and ophthalmopathy.

Specimen: peripheral blood mononuclear cells (PBMCs), collected at new diagnosis, from a patient treated with antithyroid drugs. Receptor source: a man aged 25-40 years with Graves disease.

This clonotype appeared many times. This chain links TRBV7-8 with TRBJ2-3; 8 positions match TRBD1. This CDR3 region has 15 residues. Germline CDR1 is SGHVS and CDR2 is FQNEAQ. The ends lost 2 bases at V and 2 bases at J; junction bases unmatched: 3. As DNA, the CDR3 is TGTGCCAGCAGCTTAAGGGACAGGCTCACAGATACGCAGTATTTT. It yields the protein CASSLRDRLTDTQYF. Full variable domain (outside the CDR3, taken from reference TRBV7-8 and TRBJ2-3): GAGVSQSPRYKVAKRGQDVALRCDPISGHVSLFWYQQALGQGPEFLTYFQNEAQLDKSGLPSDRFFAERPEGSVSTLKIQRTQQEDSAVYLCASSLRDRLTDTQYFGPGTRLTVL.

This clonotype was found a few times. The chain couples TRBV12-3 or TRBV12-4 to TRBJ2-1; possibly TRBD2 for D (6 bases). V was shortened by 5 bases and J by 8 bases, with 7 bases between the two germline ends. This CDR3 spans 11 amino acids. CDR3 region: CASSRRDEQFF. Written as DNA, the CDR3 is TGTGCCAGCAGTCGGAGGGATGAGCAGTTCTTC.

This clonotype has at least ten counts. The V gene is TRBV5-1, the J gene TRBJ1-2; 7 bases line up with TRBD1. The CDR3 extends over 14 amino acids. Germline V gene sequence: CDR1 SGHRS, CDR2 YFSETQ. Losses at the gene ends were 1 base for V and 7 bases for J; bases not matched to a gene: 7. DNA for the CDR3: TGCGCCAGCAGCTTGCGGGACAGAGCTGGTGGCTACACCTTC. Protein: CASSLRDRAGGYTF.

This clonotype was counted only a few times. The junction differs from germline at one of its ends, possibly a read error. DNA for the CDR3: TGTACCAGCAGCTCCCCCCCACCTCCGGAAACAGGGACCTCCTACGAGCAGTACTTC. Protein: CTSSSPPPPETGTSYEQYF. This rearrangement joins TRBV7-4 to TRBJ2-7, with a tentative D call TRBD1 (6 bases). The CDR3 spans 19 residues. Germline V gives CDR1 SGHVT, CDR2 SQSDAQ.

This clonotype has a handful of counts. The genes are TRBV19 and TRBJ2-7; D might be TRBD1 or TRBD2, each matching 5 bases. Germline CDR1 LNHDA, CDR2 SQIVND (reference sequence). Trimming cost V 5 bases and J 5 bases, with 19 bases left between them. The CDR3 sequence is 15 residues long. CDR3 protein: CASSFRQGPRNEQYF. Here the CDR3 DNA reads TGTGCCAGTAGTTTTCGCCAGGGACCGCGAAACGAGCAGTACTTC.

This clonotype was counted at least ten times. The chain has TRBV12-3 or TRBV12-4 and TRBJ2-1; the match to TRBD1 covers 11 bases. This CDR3 comprises 17 residues. J was trimmed by 3 bases and V by 4 bases; bases with no gene match: 8. The CDR3 spells CASSSRTGGLLYNEQFF. DNA of the CDR3: TGTGCCAGCAGTTCCAGGACAGGGGGCCTCCTCTACAATGAGCAGTTCTTC.